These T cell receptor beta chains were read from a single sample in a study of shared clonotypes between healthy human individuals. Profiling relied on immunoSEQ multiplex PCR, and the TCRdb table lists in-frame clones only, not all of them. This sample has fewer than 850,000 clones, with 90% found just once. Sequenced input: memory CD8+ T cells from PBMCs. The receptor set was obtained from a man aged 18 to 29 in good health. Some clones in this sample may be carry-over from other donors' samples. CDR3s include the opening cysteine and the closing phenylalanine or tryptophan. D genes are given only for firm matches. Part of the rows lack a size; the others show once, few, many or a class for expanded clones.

TGTGCCAGCAGTGTAATCAAATTCACAGATACGCAGTATTTT,CASSVIKFTDTQYF,-,TRBJ2-3,TRBV6-1,-
TGTGCCAGCAGAGGGAGGGCCGAAGATACGCAGTATTTT,CASRGRAEDTQYF,once,TRBJ2-3,TRBV11-2,TRBD2
TGTGCCAGCAGAATACCAACCTTCCCCTACGAGCAGTACTTC,CASRIPTFPYEQYF,-,TRBJ2-7,TRBV28,-
TGTGCCAGCATTGGTCTAGCGGGAAGCAACGAGCAGTACTTC,CASIGLAGSNEQYF,few,TRBJ2-7,TRBV27,TRBD2
TGTGCCATCAGTGATGGGAGGGGGGGGACTGAAGCTTTCTTT,CAISDGRGGTEAFF,few,TRBJ1-1,TRBV10-3,-
TGTGCCAGCAGTTACCATTCAGGGGGCTACGAGCAGTACTTC,CASSYHSGGYEQYF,-,TRBJ2-7,TRBV6-5,TRBD1
TGTGCCAGCAGTTCGACCAAGACAGGTTTTAGATACGAGCAGTACTTC,CASSSTKTGFRYEQYF,-,TRBJ2-7,TRBV7-9,-
TGCAGCGGACAGTCCAGCTCCTACGAGCAGTACTTC,CSGQSSSYEQYF,-,TRBJ2-7,TRBV29-1,-
TGTGCCAGCAGCTTAACGTTCGGCGGAAGGGATACGCAGTATTTT,CASSLTFGGRDTQYF,-,TRBJ2-3,TRBV7-3,-
TGTGCCAGCAGAGACCCCTGGTATGGCTACACCTTC,CASRDPWYGYTF,-,TRBJ1-2,TRBV27,-
TGTGCCAGTAGGAGACAGGGATACTACGAGCAGTACTTC,CASRRQGYYEQYF,once,TRBJ2-7,TRBV19,TRBD1
TGTGCCAGTAGTCCACGGGACCGAAAAAACATTCAGTACTTC,CASSPRDRKNIQYF,once,TRBJ2-4,TRBV19,-
TGTGCCAGCAGCTTAGTAGGGGTCCTCAAAAACATTCAGTACTTC,CASSLVGVLKNIQYF,-,TRBJ2-4,TRBV7-9,-
TGTGCCAGCGGAGCCGGGACAGGGGTCTCCTACGAGCAGTACTTC,CASGAGTGVSYEQYF,-,TRBJ2-7,TRBV28,TRBD1
TGTGCCAGCAGCACTTTCGACAAGAACGACGAGCAGTACTTC,CASSTFDKNDEQYF,-,TRBJ2-7,TRBV9,-
TGTGCCAGCAGTTACCAGGGGGCCGCCGTCTCCTACAATGAGCAGTTCTTC,CASSYQGAAVSYNEQFF,-,TRBJ2-1,TRBV28,TRBD1
TGTGCCAGCAGCTTAGTGGCTAGGGTCTCAGATACGCAGTATTTT,CASSLVARVSDTQYF,-,TRBJ2-3,TRBV7-2,-